The 6 T cell receptor beta chains below come from one sample, sequenced in a study of cytomegalovirus exposure and HLA in healthy donors. 13 Jbeta primers and 60 Vbeta primers were used for the PCR. The repertoire was sequenced with immunoSEQ multiplex PCR; TCRdb's copy has only in-frame clones and lacks some. The repertoire holds about 93,000 clones, with over 65% as singletons. The sequenced material came from PBMCs. The receptor set was obtained from a man aged 45-65 years in good health and CMV-seronegative.

The chain couples TRBV28 to TRBJ1-5; perhaps TRBD1 as D (5 bases). Per germline, CDR1 MDHEN and CDR2 SYDVKM. V was pared by 4 bases and J by 0 bases, with 13 bases between. The CDR3 has 16 residues. DNA of the CDR3: TGTGCCAGCAGTTCCCAGACAGAGACTAGCAATCAGCCCCAGCATTTT. This encodes CASSSQTETSNQPQHF.

The chain links TRBV7-2 to TRBJ2-3; D gene uncertain. The CDR3 runs 17 residues. V was shortened by 4 bases and J by 2 bases, with 19 bases between the two germline ends. In germline, CDR1 is SGHTA, CDR2 FQGNSA. The DNA for the CDR3 is TGTGCCAGCAGCTCCGCCCAAACGACTCTCCACACAGATACGCAGTATTTT. This translates into CASSSAQTTLHTDTQYF.

The V gene is TRBV12-2, the J gene TRBJ1-4. TRBV12-2 is deemed a pseudogene. The CDR3 has 18 amino acids. This CDR3 reads CASRLADGGGGTNEKLFF. CDR3 nucleotides: TGTGCAAGTCGCTTAGCTGATGGTGGGGGAGGAACTAATGAAAAACTGTTTTTT.

The rearrangement joins TRBV9 to TRBJ1-5; a weak D match, TRBD1 (5 bases). Trimming cost V 6 bases and J 7 bases, with 17 bases left between them. The CDR3 runs 14 residues. Germline lookup yields CDR1 SGDLS and CDR2 YYNGEE. The CDR3 bases are TGTGCCAGCAATTCGATGGGGGGAGACCAGCCCCAGCATTTT. Its protein product is CASNSMGGDQPQHF. Combining the CDR3 with reference TRBV9 and TRBJ1-5 gives the whole variable domain DSGVTQTPKHLITATGQRVTLRCSPRSGDLSVYWYQQSLDQGLQFLIQYYNGEERAKGNILERFSAQQFPDLHSELNLSSLELGDSALYFCASNSMGGDQPQHFGDGTRLSIL.

The chain joins TRBV20-1 to TRBJ2-1; D is undetermined. Germline CDR1 is DFQATT and CDR2 is SNEGSKA (reference sequence). CDR3 length: 11 amino acids. V was trimmed by 5 bases and J by 6 bases, leaving 8 bases between them. CDR3 loop: CSAEEVNEQFF. The CDR3 coding sequence is TGCAGTGCTGAAGAGGTCAATGAGCAGTTCTTC.

The chain links TRBV6-1 to TRBJ1-2, with D maybe TRBD1 (5 bases). Trimming removed 8 bases from V and 6 bases from J, with 16 bases in between. CDR3 length equals 13 residues. CDR1 is MNHNS and CDR2 is SASEGT in the germline V gene. This chain's CDR3 is CASALLGVDGYTF. The CDR3 bases are TGTGCCAGCGCACTATTAGGGGTAGATGGCTACACCTTC.